This T cell receptor (beta chain) was profiled in a study of T cells in Graves' hyperthyroidism and ophthalmopathy. V was pared by 7 bases and J by 0 bases, with 20 bases between. The CDR3 runs 17 residues. The germline V gene has CDR1 SGHRS and CDR2 YFSETQ. TCR beta CDR3 regions were amplified from RNA. The HTBI primer set was used in a first-round RT-PCR of the TCR CDR3. TCRdb reprocessed the multiplex PCR reads with MiXCR, giving one entry per CDR3 protein. The sample shows fewer than 550,000 distinct CDR3 sequences, less than 25% of them seen only once. This clonotype occurred many times. The sequenced sample was blood. The chain carries TRBV5-1 and TRBJ1-3; no definite D call. This TCR came from a woman aged 25-40 years with Graves' ophthalmopathy. Written as DNA, the CDR3 is TGCGCCAGCCGTAACCTGGCTCATGGGAGCTCTGGAAACACCATATATTTT. Translated, it gives CASRNLAHGSSGNTIYF.